Each of the 13 T cell receptor beta chains below was sequenced from the same sample in a study of T cell changes during pregnancy in multiple sclerosis (dated by TCRdb to between 2018 and 2020). Library preparation used the immunoSEQ multiplex PCR assay. Sourced from immuneACCESS, this table was stored by TCRdb with only in-frame sequences that have V and J called. A share of the clones is absent; for the studies checked, an unresolved V gene accounts for under half, and the remainder has no known explanation. The sample table shows about 40,000 clones, and 90% to 95% are seen once. About 0.32% of the sample rests with the top ten. The input for sequencing was CD4+ T cells from peripheral blood mononuclear cells, taken after pregnancy. The receptors originated from a female donor with multiple sclerosis, enrolled in a pregnancy study.

The chain is built from TRBV10-3 and TRBJ1-5; 8 positions agree with TRBD1. Germline assignment: CDR1 ENHRY and CDR2 SYGVKD. V shed 5 bases, J shed 8 bases, and the junction held 5 bases outside the gene matches. The CDR3 runs 13 residues. CDR3 coding DNA: TGTGCCATCAGTCGCAGGGGACAGGAGCCCCAGCATTTT. Encoded protein: CAISRRGQEPQHF.

This chain uses TRBV14 with TRBJ1-1, with a possible D match to TRBD1 (5 bases). The CDR3 covers 13 residues. Per germline, CDR1 SGHDN and CDR2 FVKESK. Trimming removed 6 bases from V and 1 base from J, with 9 bases in between. The CDR3 bases are TGTGCCAGCAGACAGGATACGAACACTGAAGCTTTCTTT. Protein: CASRQDTNTEAFF.

CDR3 region: CASSLGTGSNQPQHF. CDR3 DNA: TGTGCCAGCAGCTTAGGAACAGGGAGCAATCAGCCCCAGCATTTT. V usage is TRBV11-2 and J usage is TRBJ1-5; maybe TRBD1 (6 bases). Trimming removed 1 base from V and 1 base from J, with 8 bases in between. CDR3 length: 15 residues. Germline CDR1 reads SGHAT; CDR2 reads FQNNGV.

The rearrangement links TRBV29-1 to TRBJ1-4; 9 bases are shared with TRBD1. The CDR3 has 12 residues. V lost 6 bases, J lost 5 bases, and 1 base stayed unmatched. Per the germline V gene, CDR1 is SQVTM and CDR2 is ANQGSEA. CDR3 residues: CSVGTGNEKLFF. The CDR3 nucleotides read TGCAGCGTGGGGACAGGGAATGAAAAACTGTTTTTT.

The rearrangement links TRBV7-6 to TRBJ1-6; 8 positions match TRBD1. With V trimmed by 6 bases and J by 10 bases, 5 bases remained unmatched. Germline V CDR1 and CDR2: SGHVS, FNYEAQ. The CDR3 contains 13 residues. CDR3 nucleotide sequence: TGTGCCAGCAGTTTCGGACAGGGATCACCCCTCCACTTT. Encoded protein: CASSFGQGSPLHF.

J is TRBJ1-1 and V is TRBV30; D may be TRBD1 (6 bases). Germline CDR1 GTSNPN, CDR2 SVGIG (reference sequence). CDR3 size: 13 residues. Trimming stripped 3 bases from V and 4 bases from J, with 12 bases between. CDR3 nucleotide sequence: TGTGCCTGGAGCAGAACAGGGCGCACTGAAGCTTTCTTT. The encoded protein is CAWSRTGRTEAFF. Supplemented by reference TRBV30 and TRBJ1-1, the full variable domain reads SQTIHQWPATLVQPVGSPLSLECTVEGTSNPNLYWYRQAAGRGLQLLFYSVGIGQISSEVPQNLSASRPQDRQFILSSKKLLLSDSGFYLCAWSRTGRTEAFFGQGTRLTVV.

The chain joins TRBV23-1 to TRBJ1-5; 7 nucleotides agree with TRBD1. TRBV23-1 is an ORF, with its function uncertain. This CDR3 is 17 amino acids long. V gave up 4 bases and J gave up 4 bases; unmatched junction bases: 13. The CDR3 DNA follows: TGCGCCAGCAGTCGCCCGGGACAGAAACTAGGGAATCAGCCCCAGCATTTT. Its protein is CASSRPGQKLGNQPQHF.

J is TRBJ1-5 and V is TRBV7-9; D uncertain. Germline V gene data show CDR1 as SEHNR and CDR2 as FQNEAQ (reference sequence). Deletions cut 1 base from V and 5 bases from J, with 3 bases between. The CDR3 contains 12 residues. In nucleotides, the CDR3 is TGTGCCAGCAGCTTAGGAGATCAGCCCCAGCATTTT. It yields the protein CASSLGDQPQHF.

CDR3 sequence reads: CASSQAGGPSYNEQFF. The CDR3 DNA sequence: TGTGCCAGCAGCCAGGCAGGGGGCCCCTCCTACAATGAGCAGTTCTTC. V is TRBV4-2 and J is TRBJ2-1; 8 bases map to TRBD1. Per the germline V gene, CDR1 is LGHNA and CDR2 is YNFKEQ. CDR3 size: 16 residues. J lost 0 bases, V lost 3 bases, and 4 bases had no gene match.

The rearrangement links TRBV5-1 to TRBJ2-7, with TRBD1 identical over 9 bases. V was pared by 4 bases and J by 0 bases, with 5 bases of the junction left unmatched. The CDR3 loop spans 15 amino acids. Germline assignment: CDR1 SGHRS and CDR2 YFSETQ. The CDR3 sequence: CASSAGTGSSYEQYF. CDR3 DNA sequence: TGCGCCAGCAGCGCCGGGACAGGGAGCTCCTACGAGCAGTACTTC.

The genes are TRBV19 and TRBJ1-6, with D possibly being TRBD1 (6 bases). The CDR3 runs to 14 residues. The V end lost 10 bases, the J end lost 10 bases, and 20 bases lay between the germline ends. Germline V gives CDR1 LNHDA, CDR2 SQIVND (reference sequence). In DNA, the CDR3 is TGTGCCACCTCCCGACGGACAGAGGGGTCACCCCTCCACTTT. Residues: CATSRRTEGSPLHF.

The chain employs TRBV19 and TRBJ2-7, with a weak D call TRBD1 (5 bases). CDR3 length: 11 residues. Trimming shortened V by 6 bases and J by 6 bases, and 9 bases separated the two germline ends. Germline V lookup: CDR1 LNHDA, CDR2 SQIVND (reference sequence). The CDR3, as DNA: TGTGCCAGTAGAAGGGGATCCGAGCAGTACTTC. Residues: CASRRGSEQYF.

This sequence joins TRBV6-6 and TRBJ2-5; 8 nucleotides line up with TRBD1. CDR1 is MNHNY, CDR2 SVGAGI, per germline (reference sequence). The CDR3 runs 15 residues. V was clipped by 6 bases and J by 4 bases; unmatched bases: 10. The CDR3 sequence is CASRRPGQVRETQYF. For the CDR3, the DNA is TGTGCCAGCAGACGCCCGGGACAGGTTCGAGAGACCCAGTACTTC.